The TCR beta chain described here comes from a study of blood T cells in healthy people across ages. This CDR3 comprises 16 residues. Germline V lookup: CDR1 SGHTA, CDR2 FQGNSA. J was trimmed by 8 bases and V by 0 bases; bases with no gene match: 8. This clonotype came up a few times. The antigen is undetermined. A sample-barcoded 5' primer and a J-beta primer mix were used in a second PCR of roughly 7 to 11 cycles. Every molecule of cDNA carried a tag from a template-switch adaptor with 12 random nucleotides. TCRdb fed the 5' RACE reads into MiXCR, producing one record per CDR3 protein. The table lists 350,000 to 450,000 distinct CDR3 sequences, about 55% of them singletons, with 51% in the top ten. Study results and caveats: Unsorted PBMC input precluded a conclusive naive versus antigen-experienced comparison.

About 10 milliliters of peripheral blood were drawn from each donor into EDTA-treated tubes. The chain is built from TRBV7-2 and TRBJ1-2; the match to TRBD1 covers 11 bases. Material for sequencing was blood. The source of this sequence is a man between 60 and 75 years old in good health. CDR3 nucleotides: TGTGCCAGCAGCTTAGCTATGGGGACAGGGGGGCGAGGCTACACCTTC. Protein sequence: CASSLAMGTGGRGYTF.